The 9 T cell receptor beta chains below all came from one sample that was sequenced in a study of blood T cells in healthy people across ages. Primed by a sample-barcoded 5' primer and a J-beta primer mix, a second PCR proceeded for about 6 to 11 cycles. MiXCR, applied by TCRdb to the 5' RACE reads, yields one record per CDR3 protein. The table shows roughly 1.7 million distinct CDR3 sequences, with around 35% occurring only once. The source material was blood. The receptors originated from a woman aged 30 to 39 in good health.

This clonotype turned up a few times. This CDR3 is CASSSELAGEIQYF. The CDR3 DNA follows: TGTGCCAGCAGCTCGGAACTAGCGGGAGAGATTCAGTACTTC. The chain uses TRBV7-9 and TRBJ2-4; 11 bases are shared with TRBD2. With V trimmed by 4 bases and J by 10 bases, 6 bases remained unmatched. Germline values: CDR1 SEHNR, CDR2 FQNEAQ (reference sequence). This CDR3 spans 14 amino acids.

Only a few counts were recorded for this clonotype. The chain links TRBV2 to TRBJ2-3; tentatively, D is TRBD1 or TRBD2 (5 bases each). This CDR3 contains 14 residues. The germline CDR1 and CDR2 sequences are SNHLY and FYNNEI. The V and J ends lost 0 bases and 4 bases respectively, with 8 bases between them. The CDR3 nucleotides are TGTGCCAGCAGTGAAGCGAGGGGATCAGATACGCAGTATTTT. As protein: CASSEARGSDTQYF.

The rearrangement joins TRBV12-3 or TRBV12-4 to TRBJ2-2; perhaps D is TRBD1 or TRBD2 (5 bases each). V lost 6 bases, J lost 2 bases, and 16 bases lay in between. The CDR3 is made up of 16 amino acids. This chain's CDR3 is CASSRRGAENTGELFF. The CDR3 region has the DNA TGTGCCAGCAGCCGAAGGGGAGCAGAAAACACCGGGGAGCTGTTTTTT.

The chain is built from TRBV11-2 and TRBJ2-4; D is unclear. With 4 bases removed from V and 13 bases from J, the gap between germline ends came to 14 bases. CDR1 and CDR2 from the germline V gene are SGHAT and FQNNGV. The CDR3 totals 12 residues. The CDR3: CASSSHGVGQYF. In nucleotides, the CDR3 is TGTGCCAGCAGCTCGCATGGGGTGGGGCAGTACTTC.

The chain couples TRBV21-1 to TRBJ2-5. TRBV21-1 is designated a pseudogene. This CDR3 has 13 residues. The CDR3 DNA sequence: TGTGCCAGCAGCGCCTTGGGTAGAGAGACCCAGTACTTC. This encodes CASSALGRETQYF.

This chain uses TRBV6-6 with TRBJ1-6; TRBD1 is a possible D gene (5 bases). Deletions cut 10 bases from V and 7 bases from J, with 17 bases between. CDR1 MNHNY and CDR2 SVGAGI come from the germline V gene (reference sequence). CDR3 length: 14 amino acids. CDR3 protein: CAISTGTMNSPLHF. DNA for the CDR3: TGTGCCATCTCGACCGGGACGATGAATTCACCCCTCCACTTT.

This chain uses TRBV20-1 with TRBJ1-2; D is perhaps TRBD1 (6 bases). The CDR3 totals 13 residues. The germline V and J ends were trimmed by 5 bases and 5 bases, with 15 bases remaining between them. Germline values: CDR1 DFQATT, CDR2 SNEGSKA (reference sequence). CDR3 in DNA: TGCAGTGCTTCTCTGACAGGAGAATATGGCTACACCTTC. This translates into CSASLTGEYGYTF.

Only a few counts were recorded for this clonotype. The rearrangement joins TRBV28 to TRBJ2-7, with unresolved D. V lost 6 bases and J lost 3, with 21 bases in between. The germline V gene encodes CDR1 MDHEN and CDR2 SYDVKM. This CDR3 spans 16 amino acids. The chain's CDR3 is CASRRVTESRYYEQYF. CDR3 nucleotides: TGTGCCAGCAGACGCGTAACAGAATCAAGGTACTACGAGCAGTACTTC.

The CDR3 protein is CASSQDRLQAQETQYF. The CDR3 coding sequence is TGTGCCAGCAGCCAAGATCGGCTTCAGGCGCAAGAGACCCAGTACTTC. The chain recombines TRBV3-1 with TRBJ2-5; D not resolved. CDR1 and CDR2 (germline): LGHDT, YNNKEL (reference sequence). The CDR3 loop spans 16 amino acids. Trimming pared 0 bases from V and 2 bases from J, leaving 13 bases between.